The TCR beta chain under discussion was sequenced for a study of T cell responses to AZD1222 COVID-19 vaccine. Overall study context: Both about-4-week and about-12-week second-dose recipients were combined.

This clone occurred a few times. The antigen is not known. Whole-study findings and limits: Reportedly, close to half of spike-specific TCRs are directed against unmutated variant regions. Spike-specific TCR repertoires showed rising breadth and depth after two AZD1222 doses. Regions 160-218 and 743-854 held dominance among vaccine-associated CD4 TCRs, which spanned spike.

Germline V lookup: CDR1 MNHEY, CDR2 SVGAGI. The CDR3 covers 14 residues. V was pared by 7 bases and J by 6 bases, with 10 bases of the junction left unmatched. Here immunoSEQ multiplex PCR was the method, and the copy in TCRdb shows in-frame clones only, minus some. The sample holds 95,000 to 150,000 clones, approximately 86% seen once. This TCR was sampled from an adult in good health. This sequence joins TRBV6-5 and TRBJ2-7, with 9 bases that match TRBD1. This specimen consisted of peripheral blood, obtained on day 0 of AZD1222 vaccination. The CDR3 DNA sequence: TGTGCCAGCACCCAGACAGGGGGAACGGGCGAGCAGTACTTC. Translating it yields CASTQTGGTGEQYF.